The 10 T cell receptor beta chains given below trace back to one sample, sequenced in a study of T cell responses to AZD1222 COVID-19 vaccine. Profiling relied on immunoSEQ multiplex PCR, and the TCRdb table lists in-frame clones only, not all of them. The table has about 59,000 clones, roughly nine tenths seen once. This specimen was peripheral blood, taken 28 days after the second AZD1222 dose. These TCRs come from an adult who received the AZD1222 COVID-19 vaccine.

The V gene is TRBV19, the J gene TRBJ2-5; 13 positions agree with TRBD2. The CDR3 is made up of 18 amino acids. Trimming cost V 3 bases and J 4 bases; bases outside gene matches: 11. Germline V lookup: CDR1 LNHDA, CDR2 SQIVND (reference sequence). The CDR3 region is CASSIRGTSGMRGETQYF. In nucleotides, the CDR3 is TGTGCCAGTAGTATCCGGGGGACTAGCGGGATGAGGGGAGAGACCCAGTACTTC.

J is TRBJ2-3 and V is TRBV5-6; D is unclear. This CDR3 is 15 amino acids long. From germline, CDR1 is SGHDT and CDR2 YYEEEE. The germline V and J ends were trimmed by 2 bases and 0 bases, with 10 bases remaining between them. The CDR3 region has the DNA TGTGCCAGCAGCTTAATCGGTGCTAGCACAGATACGCAGTATTTT. It yields the protein CASSLIGASTDTQYF. The whole variable domain, filled in from reference TRBV5-6 and TRBJ2-3, reads DAGVTQSPTHLIKTRGQQVTLRCSPKSGHDTVSWYQQALGQGPQFIFQYYEEEERQRGNFPDRFSGHQFPNYSSELNVNALLLGDSALYLCASSLIGASTDTQYFGPGTRLTVL.

The V call is TRBV6-1, the J call TRBJ1-1; no reliable D call. There are 13 residues in the CDR3. The V end was cut by 2 bases, the J end by 10 bases, with 14 bases between. Germline V gene lookup returns CDR1 MNHNS and CDR2 SASEGT. The CDR3 loop reads CASSERAPSLAFF. The CDR3 region has the DNA TGTGCCAGCAGTGAACGGGCCCCGAGTTTAGCTTTCTTT.

The CDR3: CASGLGKNQPQHF. The CDR3 DNA reads as TGTGCTAGTGGTTTAGGGAAGAATCAGCCCCAGCATTTT. The gene calls are TRBV12-5 and TRBJ1-5; no clear D. This CDR3 region has 13 residues. V was cut by 3 bases and J by 4 bases, with 7 bases left in between. Germline CDR1 is LGHNT and CDR2 is FRNRAP.

CDR3 sequence (DNA): TGTGCCAGCAGCCAAGCTAGCGGCGTCACAGATACGCAGTATTTT. Amino acids: CASSQASGVTDTQYF. The rearrangement joins TRBV4-2 to TRBJ2-3; TRBD2 agrees at 7 bases. The CDR3 length is 15 residues. The V gene end was trimmed by 1 base and the J gene end by 2 bases; junction bases not matched to a gene: 3. CDR1 and CDR2 (germline): LGHNA, YNFKEQ.

This clone was seen once. The chain links TRBV19 to TRBJ2-3; 9 bases agree with TRBD1. Per the germline V gene, CDR1 is LNHDA and CDR2 is SQIVND (reference sequence). V shed 5 bases and J 1 base; nucleotides not matched to a gene: 4. The CDR3 runs to 15 residues. This CDR3 reads CASSHRTGGTDTQYF. In DNA, the CDR3 is TGTGCCAGTAGTCACCGGACAGGGGGCACAGATACGCAGTATTTT.

The V call is TRBV29-1, the J call TRBJ2-7; TRBD1 matches 8 bases. Unmatched junction bases numbered 10, after V lost 7 bases and J lost 5 bases. Germline V gives CDR1 SQVTM, CDR2 ANQGSEA. The CDR3 totals 13 residues. The CDR3 DNA reads as TGCAGCGCCCAAGGACAGGGTCTCAACGAGCAGTACTTC. Its protein product is CSAQGQGLNEQYF.

The CDR3 here is CASSNTGGDYGYTF. The CDR3 coding sequence is TGTGCCAGTAGTAACACAGGGGGCGACTATGGCTACACCTTC. This sequence joins TRBV19 and TRBJ1-2; 9 positions match TRBD1. Trimming at V came to 4 bases and at J to 3 bases, leaving 3 bases not matched to a gene. CDR3 length equals 14 residues. The germline gives CDR1 LNHDA, CDR2 SQIVND (reference sequence).

The genes are TRBV5-1 and TRBJ2-7; TRBD1 agrees at 8 bases. There are 16 residues in the CDR3. In germline, CDR1 is SGHRS, CDR2 YFSETQ. After removal of 4 bases from V and 4 bases from J, the junction contained 13 bases not matched to a gene. CDR3 residues: CASSRDLTGVWYEQYF. The CDR3, as DNA: TGCGCCAGCAGCCGGGATCTGACAGGGGTCTGGTACGAGCAGTACTTC.

A few counts support this clone. V is TRBV6-4 and J is TRBJ2-3; D gene ambiguous. This CDR3 has 15 amino acids. V was clipped by 3 bases and J by 2 bases, with 12 bases between them. Germline V gene sequence: CDR1 MRHNA, CDR2 SNTAGT. The CDR3 nucleotides read TGTGCCAGCAGTGAAGAGGAAGCGTCCACAGATACGCAGTATTTT. Amino acids: CASSEEEASTDTQYF.